Reported below is one T cell receptor beta chain. The CDR3 is made up of 15 amino acids. V lost 3 bases and J lost 2, with 11 bases in between. The germline V gene has CDR1 KGHSH and CDR2 LQKENI. Clones were sequenced by immunoSEQ multiplex PCR, and TCRdb holds only the in-frame ones, with some missing. The sample has some 37,000 clones, about 88% seen once. These data originate in a study of T cell changes during pregnancy in multiple sclerosis. Specimen: CD4+ T cells from peripheral blood mononuclear cells, collected before pregnancy. This rearrangement joins TRBV18 to TRBJ1-3; perhaps TRBD1 as D (6 bases). This receptor was identified in a female donor with multiple sclerosis, enrolled in a pregnancy study. The CDR3 DNA follows: TGTGCCAGCTCACCTTCCAGACAGGCTGGAAACACCATATATTTT. Its protein is CASSPSRQAGNTIYF. Full variable domain (rest looked up from reference TRBV18 and TRBJ1-3): NAGVMQNPRHLVRRRGQEARLRCSPMKGHSHVYWYRQLPEEGLKFMVYLQKENIIDESGMPKERFSAEFPKEGPSILRIQQVVRGDSAAYFCASSPSRQAGNTIYFGEGSWLTVV.